The rows below give T cell receptor beta chains drawn from one sample of a study of patients and donors after allogeneic stem cell transplantation. TCRdb fed the RT-PCR reads into MiXCR, producing one record per CDR3 protein. The sample shows some 160,000 distinct CDR3 sequences, 24% of them seen only once. Source material: blood, either unsorted or a sorted T cell fraction (not recorded which). The origin of the receptors is a human donor who was either an allogeneic HSCT recipient or a stem cell or donor lymphocyte infusion donor (not recorded which). It is not recorded whose cells these are; they may come from a transplant donor. Both conserved end residues are part of each CDR3. Each record gives: J gene, D gene, V gene, CDR3 length, clone size, CDR3 protein, CDR3 DNA. D genes are given only for firm matches. The size of a clone is reported for some rows only, either as once, few or many, or as a class for expanded clones.

TRBJ2-7 NA TRBV10-3 13 few CAISGDVRYEQYF TGTGCCATCAGTGGAGACGTGCGGTACGAGCAGTACTTC
TRBJ1-1 NA TRBV20-1 13 few CSVRPRGNTEAFF TGCAGTGTCAGACCCAGAGGGAACACTGAAGCTTTCTTT
TRBJ2-5 NA TRBV6-5 13 NA CASSYRLAETQYF TGTGCCAGCAGTTACAGGCTAGCAGAGACCCAGTACTTC
TRBJ1-2 TRBD1 TRBV3-1 12 NA CASSQPTGVYTF TGTGCCAGCAGCCAACCAACAGGGGTCTACACCTTC
TRBJ2-3 NA TRBV7-8 17 NA CASSLVLTDLSTDTQYF TGTGCCAGCAGCTTAGTACTCACAGACCTTAGCACAGATACGCAGTATTTT
TRBJ2-6 NA TRBV7-9 16 NA CASSLLAFNGANVLTF TGTGCCAGCAGCTTACTAGCGTTTAATGGGGCCAACGTCCTGACTTTC
TRBJ2-7 NA TRBV7-9 12 few CASTEGGYEQYF TGTGCCAGCACGGAGGGAGGCTACGAGCAGTACTTC
TRBJ2-1 TRBD2 TRBV20-1 15 few CSARDYRTSSNEQFF TGCAGTGCTAGAGATTATAGGACTAGCTCCAATGAGCAGTTCTTC
TRBJ2-7 NA TRBV3-1 13 NA CASSLSTGYEQYF TGTGCCAGCAGCCTAAGCACTGGATACGAGCAGTACTTC
TRBJ1-1 NA TRBV20-1 12 many CSAPRVGTEAFF TGCAGTGCTCCACGGGTCGGCACTGAAGCTTTCTTT
TRBJ1-6 NA TRBV7-3 13 NA CASGVQGNSPLHF TGTGCCAGCGGGGTCCAGGGGAACTCACCCCTCCACTTT
TRBJ1-2 NA TRBV4-2 14 many CASSQDAVNYGYTF TGTGCCAGCAGCCAAGACGCTGTGAACTATGGCTACACCTTC
TRBJ1-2 NA TRBV20-1 12 many CSARDSNYGYTF TGCAGTGCTAGGGACTCGAACTATGGCTACACCTTC
TRBJ1-1 NA TRBV7-6 13 NA CASRVGVHTEAFF TGTGCCAGCAGGGTGGGAGTACACACTGAAGCTTTCTTT
TRBJ2-1 TRBD2 TRBV20-1 16 NA CSARPSGRALYNEQFF TGCAGTGCCAGGCCCAGCGGGAGGGCCCTATACAATGAGCAGTTCTTC
TRBJ1-2 NA TRBV7-2 13 few CASSLGREGGYTF TGTGCCAGCAGCTTAGGCAGGGAAGGTGGCTACACCTTC
TRBJ1-5 NA TRBV7-9 12 NA CASSLYTQPQHF TGTGCCAGCAGCTTATACACACAGCCCCAGCATTTT
TRBJ1-1 NA TRBV29-1 12 NA CSVEVGYTEAFF TGCAGCGTTGAAGTCGGGTACACTGAAGCTTTCTTT
TRBJ1-6 NA TRBV5-1 14 many CASSLWQRDSPLHF TGCGCCAGCAGCTTGTGGCAGAGAGATTCACCCCTCCACTTT
TRBJ2-1 TRBD2 TRBV5-1 16 NA CASSLDLAALHNEQFF TGCGCCAGCAGCTTGGATCTAGCGGCCCTGCACAATGAGCAGTTCTTC
TRBJ1-2 NA TRBV5-1 14 many CASSLGQEGFGYTF TGCGCCAGCAGCTTGGGGCAGGAAGGCTTTGGCTACACCTTC
TRBJ2-3 NA TRBV5-1 14 NA CASSNGVSTDTQYF TGCGCCAGCAGCAATGGGGTCAGCACAGATACGCAGTATTTT
TRBJ2-3 NA TRBV29-1 13 NA CSVDLGPWDTQYF TGCAGCGTTGACTTAGGGCCATGGGATACGCAGTATTTT
TRBJ1-1 NA TRBV15 15 many CATSPTSTRNTEAFF TGTGCCACCAGCCCCACCTCGACTCGGAACACTGAAGCTTTCTTT
TRBJ1-2 NA TRBV27 14 NA CASSFLDRNYGYTF TGTGCCAGCAGTTTTTTAGACAGAAACTATGGCTACACCTTC
TRBJ1-1 NA TRBV19 11 NA CASSIGAGAFF TGTGCCAGTAGTATTGGGGCTGGTGCTTTCTTT
TRBJ2-7 NA TRBV28 12 NA CASSFPQYEQYF TGTGCCAGCAGTTTTCCCCAATACGAGCAGTACTTC
TRBJ2-5 NA TRBV12-5 14 NA CASVGHPSWETQYF TGTGCTAGTGTCGGACACCCGTCGTGGGAGACCCAGTACTTC
TRBJ1-2 NA TRBV5-5 16 few CASSSPVDSGGFGYTF TGTGCCAGCAGCTCGCCGGTCGACAGTGGAGGTTTTGGCTACACCTTC
TRBJ1-2 NA TRBV5-1 15 NA CASSPIWAGNYGYTF TGCGCCAGCAGTCCAATCTGGGCCGGTAACTATGGCTACACCTTC
TRBJ2-1 NA TRBV7-2 15 NA CASSLTVTLYNEQFF TGTGCCAGCAGCCTAACAGTGACCCTCTACAATGAGCAGTTCTTC
TRBJ1-1 NA TRBV30 12 NA CAWTPLGTEAFF TGTGCCTGGACACCGTTAGGGACTGAAGCTTTCTTT
TRBJ2-1 TRBD2 TRBV5-1 17 few CASSLLFLAGGPNEQFF TGCGCCAGCAGCTTGTTATTCTTGGCGGGAGGGCCGAATGAGCAGTTCTTC
TRBJ1-2 TRBD1 TRBV12-3/TRBV12-4 13 few CASSPDRADGYTF TGTGCCAGCAGCCCGGACAGGGCCGATGGCTACACCTTC
TRBJ2-7 NA TRBV20-1 14 few CSARDRGSSYEQYF TGCAGTGCTAGAGACAGGGGCTCATCCTACGAGCAGTACTTC
TRBJ1-2 NA TRBV11-2 14 NA CASSGYGRGGGYTF TGTGCCAGCAGCGGGTATGGACGGGGCGGAGGCTACACCTTC
TRBJ2-7 TRBD2 TRBV4-1 19 once CASSNLRNPGTSSSYEQYF TGCGCCAGCAGCAACCTCAGAAATCCCGGGACTAGCAGTTCCTACGAGCAGTACTTC
TRBJ1-3 NA TRBV7-6 13 NA CASSPLGVNTIYF TGTGCCAGCAGCCCCCTCGGGGTAAACACCATATATTTT
TRBJ2-7 TRBD2 TRBV5-1 15 few CASSRLAEGSYEQYF TGCGCCAGCAGCCGACTAGCGGAGGGATCCTACGAGCAGTACTTC
TRBJ1-4 TRBD1 TRBV6-2/TRBV6-3 16 NA CASSYLRTGANEKLFF TGTGCCAGCAGCTACCTGAGGACAGGGGCTAATGAAAAACTGTTTTTT
TRBJ1-2 TRBD1 TRBV4-1 15 NA CASSQEEGGASGYTF TGCGCCAGCAGCCAAGAGGAAGGGGGCGCGAGTGGCTACACCTTC
TRBJ1-1 NA TRBV5-1 15 many CASSYNGVANTEAFF TGCGCCAGCAGCTATAATGGGGTCGCGAACACTGAAGCTTTCTTT
TRBJ1-6 NA TRBV12-3/TRBV12-4 11 few CASSLHSPLHF TGTGCCAGCAGTTTACACTCACCCCTCCACTTT
TRBJ1-6 TRBD1 TRBV7-2 17 few CASSLVQGAVYNSPLHF TGTGCCAGCAGCTTGGTACAGGGGGCTGTGTATAATTCACCCCTCCACTTT
TRBJ2-1 NA TRBV7-2 14 NA CASSFLGTVVEQFF TGTGCCAGCAGCTTTCTCGGGACTGTTGTTGAGCAGTTCTTC
TRBJ2-3 NA TRBV5-1 15 NA CASSYREEGKDTQYF TGCGCCAGCAGCTATCGGGAAGAGGGAAAAGATACGCAGTATTTT